A selection of T cell receptor beta chains follows, all from one sample in a study of human CD8 memory T cell subsets. TCRdb reprocessed the 5' RACE reads; each CDR3 protein has one entry and no DNA is given. Across several thousand distinct CDR3 sequences, the top ten clones capture approximately 18% of the sample. Material for sequencing was CD8+ T cells from PBMCs. The receptors were gathered from a human donor in good health. Each CDR3 is given with its conserved first and last residue. For some rows the clone size is stated as once, few or many, or as a class when expanded; others skip it.

TRBJ1-5	TRBV19	large	CASSIAGDAERPQHF
TRBJ2-7	TRBV5-1	large	CASSFGDEGLAGPEQYF
TRBJ2-3	TRBV11-2	medium-sized	CASSLGLAGGTQDTQYF
TRBJ2-3	TRBV20-1	medium-sized	CSAPQVEQAFSTDTQYF
TRBJ1-1	TRBV27	hyperexpanded	CASSLYPGGMNTEAFF
TRBJ1-2	TRBV7-8	medium-sized	CASSGGALDYGYTF
TRBJ2-1	TRBV20-1	NA	CSASSGRVWEQFF
TRBJ1-1	TRBV19	NA	CASSRRAEAFF
TRBJ2-7	TRBV29-1	NA	CSVTDGKDYEQYF
TRBJ2-5	TRBV7-9	NA	CASSFGLDETQYF
TRBJ2-7	TRBV20-1	NA	CSARTSGSVGYEQYF
TRBJ1-2	TRBV25-1	NA	CASSWVYGYTF
TRBJ1-2	TRBV6-6	NA	CASSPTGVNYGYTF
TRBJ1-2	TRBV24-1	NA	CATSPAHLNYGYTF
TRBJ2-1	TRBV12-3/TRBV12-4	NA	CASSLEGSGISYNEQFF
TRBJ1-1	TRBV4-1	NA	CASSPQGGEAFF
TRBJ1-2	TRBV3-1	NA	CASEGRRYGYTF
TRBJ1-2	TRBV6-1	NA	CASSEGTEIGYTF
TRBJ2-7	TRBV4-3	large	CASSRSSGSEQYF
TRBJ2-5	TRBV28	NA	CASSPGGAGAQETQYF
TRBJ2-7	TRBV7-9	NA	CASSGDTYYEQYF
TRBJ2-2	TRBV5-4	NA	CASREHSTGELFF
TRBJ1-1	TRBV9	medium-sized	CASSSWDTEAFF
TRBJ2-7	TRBV7-9	NA	CASGTIHYEQYF
TRBJ2-7	TRBV4-1	NA	CASSQTLWGGNEQYF
TRBJ2-2	TRBV6-5	NA	CASRAGTANTGELFF
TRBJ2-7	TRBV27	NA	CASSWTSGISYEQYF
TRBJ2-5	TRBV5-1	NA	CASSSRQGILQETQYF